This TCR beta chain was captured in a study of blood T cell repertoires in COVID-19. Study-wide background: Samples of COVID-19 (acute and convalescent) were obtained from the United States, Italy and Spain.

Repertoires were generated with immunoSEQ multiplex PCR, while TCRdb's copy carries only in-frame clones and drops some. The table includes around 84,000 clones, about 86% detected once. Material for sequencing was peripheral blood. The receptor comes from a man older than 75 with active or convalescent COVID-19.

CDR3 loop: CASAPDSGGLILYGYTF. The CDR3 DNA reads TGCGCCAGCGCCCCGGACAGCGGTGGCCTCATTCTTTATGGCTACACCTTC. This chain connects TRBV5-1 to TRBJ1-2, with D maybe TRBD1 (6 bases). Trimming took off 7 bases at V and 5 bases at J, with 27 bases between the two ends. The CDR3 sequence is 17 residues long. In germline, CDR1 is SGHRS, CDR2 YFSETQ.